The 15 T cell receptor beta chains in this list originate from one sample, sequenced in a study of T cells in localized non-small cell lung cancer. Produced via immunoSEQ multiplex PCR; TCRdb's table is partial and in-frame only. Altogether approximately 35,000 clones are present, around 90% being singletons, with the ten largest covering around 4.5%. The material was peripheral blood, obtained before any cancer treatment. Receptors were obtained from a man aged 40 to 70 with stage I lung adenocarcinoma.

The chain joins TRBV6-1 to TRBJ2-3; 11 nucleotides match TRBD1. Germline V gene data show CDR1 as MNHNS and CDR2 as SASEGT. This CDR3 is 15 amino acids long. V shed 4 bases and J 6 bases; nucleotides not matched to a gene: 6. DNA for the CDR3: TGTGCCAGCAGTGTGGGGGACAGGGGGACGGATACGCAGTATTTT. Amino acid sequence: CASSVGDRGTDTQYF.

This clone was found once. V and J are TRBV5-6 and TRBJ2-5; TRBD2 agrees at 12 bases. The CDR3 covers 16 residues. The trim removed 4 bases at V and 1 base at J, leaving 5 bases unmatched. The germline gives CDR1 SGHDT, CDR2 YYEEEE. CDR3 region: CASSPGLAGSQETQYF. DNA for the CDR3: TGTGCCAGCAGCCCAGGACTAGCGGGAAGCCAAGAGACCCAGTACTTC.

The chain combines TRBV11-3 with TRBJ2-3; D is unclear. The germline V gene encodes CDR1 SGHNT and CDR2 YENEEA. The CDR3 contains 14 residues. Trimming cost V 1 base and J 2 bases, with 7 bases left between them. Here the CDR3 DNA reads TGTGCCAGCAGCTTAGGGGGTCTCACAGATACGCAGTATTTT. Residues: CASSLGGLTDTQYF.

This chain joins TRBV29-1 and TRBJ2-2; D gene ambiguous. This CDR3 is built from 14 residues. The germline CDR1 and CDR2 sequences are SQVTM and ANQGSEA. V was clipped by 4 bases and J by 0 bases, with 9 bases between them. This chain's CDR3 is CSVARNANTGELFF. The CDR3 DNA is TGCAGCGTTGCGAGGAACGCGAACACCGGGGAGCTGTTTTTT.

The V call is TRBV2, the J call TRBJ2-3; 7 bases are a match to TRBD2. V lost 7 bases to trimming and J lost 0 bases; unmatched junction nucleotides: 22. CDR3 size: 20 residues. CDR1 and CDR2 from the germline V gene are SNHLY and FYNNEI. The DNA of the CDR3 is TGTGCCAGCACCCAGTTTTCGCTAGCGGACTTTGGGGCTAGCACAGATACGCAGTATTTT. As protein: CASTQFSLADFGASTDTQYF.

The chain links TRBV30 to TRBJ1-5; tentative D call: TRBD1 (6 bases). V lost 3 bases, J lost 9 bases, and 18 bases lay in between. Germline V lookup: CDR1 GTSNPN, CDR2 SVGIG (reference sequence). This CDR3 comprises 14 residues. The CDR3 sequence: CAWSTGTSGRPQHF. Written as DNA, the CDR3 is TGTGCCTGGAGCACCGGGACATCAGGGAGGCCCCAGCATTTT. Combining the CDR3 with reference TRBV30 and TRBJ1-5 gives the whole variable domain SQTIHQWPATLVQPVGSPLSLECTVEGTSNPNLYWYRQAAGRGLQLLFYSVGIGQISSEVPQNLSASRPQDRQFILSSKKLLLSDSGFYLCAWSTGTSGRPQHFGDGTRLSIL.

The rearrangement joins TRBV10-2 to TRBJ1-1; D possibly corresponds to TRBD1 (5 bases). Germline V gene data show CDR1 as WSHSY and CDR2 as SAAADI. V was shortened by 4 bases and J by 6 bases, with 9 bases between the two germline ends. The CDR3 has 12 amino acids. CDR3 DNA sequence: TGCGCCAGCAGTGTGCCGGGACCTGAAGCTTTCTTT. Residues: CASSVPGPEAFF.

The chain is built from TRBV27 and TRBJ2-7; no firm D call. The germline V gene encodes CDR1 MNHEY and CDR2 SMNVEV (reference sequence). The CDR3 totals 15 residues. The V and J ends lost 2 bases and 0 bases respectively, with 11 bases between them. For the CDR3, the DNA is TGTGCCAGCAGTTTAAGCTTCCGTTACTCCTACGAGCAGTACTTC. This translates into CASSLSFRYSYEQYF.

The chain combines TRBV6-5 with TRBJ2-2, with a possible D match to TRBD2 (6 bases). Germline CDR1 and CDR2: MNHEY and SVGAGI. With 4 bases removed from V and 15 bases from J, the gap between germline ends came to 12 bases. The CDR3 runs to 11 residues. The CDR3 spells CASSWSGRMFF. CDR3 in DNA: TGTGCCAGCAGTTGGTCGGGGAGGATGTTTTTT.

This clone was picked up one time. The chain couples TRBV18 to TRBJ1-4; D gene ambiguous. Germline CDR1 reads KGHSH; CDR2 reads LQKENI. The V end was cut by 6 bases, the J end by 8 bases, with 19 bases between. The CDR3 spans 15 residues. The CDR3 here is CASSLDTTGGEKLFF. CDR3 bases: TGTGCCAGCTCCCTTGACACCACCGGTGGGGAAAAACTGTTTTTT.

V gene TRBV20-1 combines with J gene TRBJ2-3, with D uncertain. Trimming left V 6 bases short and J 2 bases short, with 6 bases between. This CDR3 is built from 11 residues. In germline, CDR1 is DFQATT, CDR2 SNEGSKA (reference sequence). CDR3 region: CSAVPTDTQYF. CDR3 nucleotides: TGCAGTGCCGTACCCACAGATACGCAGTATTTT.

The gene calls are TRBV7-2 and TRBJ2-7, with 9 bases aligning to TRBD1. Germline V lookup: CDR1 SGHTA, CDR2 FQGNSA. Trimming removed 5 bases from V and 3 bases from J; junction bases left unmatched: 5. This CDR3 is built from 14 residues. The CDR3 loop reads CASSTRTGDYEQYF. CDR3 DNA: TGTGCCAGCAGCACCCGGACAGGGGACTACGAGCAGTACTTC.

The J gene is TRBJ1-1, the V gene TRBV12-5; D may be TRBD1 (5 bases). This CDR3 spans 17 amino acids. CDR1 LGHNT and CDR2 FRNRAP come from the germline V gene. V dropped 6 bases and J dropped 1 base, with 21 bases sitting between them. The CDR3 nucleotides are TGTGCTAGTGGCCCCCCGGGACTTACCTTTCAGAACACTGAAGCTTTCTTT. It specifies CASGPPGLTFQNTEAFF.

The chain carries TRBV7-8 and TRBJ1-2; TRBD1 aligns across 7 bases. This CDR3 is 15 amino acids long. Germline CDR1 SGHVS, CDR2 FQNEAQ. V shed 0 bases and J 6 bases; nucleotides not matched to a gene: 7. CDR3 amino acids: CASSLAGGRVNGYTF. The DNA of the CDR3 is TGTGCCAGCAGCTTAGCAGGGGGCAGGGTGAATGGCTACACCTTC.

This clone was seen once. The chain employs TRBV11-2 and TRBJ1-2, with D possibly matching TRBD1 (5 bases). The CDR3 covers 13 residues. Germline V gives CDR1 SGHAT, CDR2 FQNNGV. The ends were cut back, 5 bases at V and 7 bases at J, with 14 bases in the middle. The CDR3 here is CASSPRHQGGYTF. The CDR3, as DNA: TGTGCCAGCAGCCCACGACATCAGGGTGGCTACACCTTC.